This T cell receptor (beta chain) was recorded in a study of tumor-infiltrating lymphocytes in primary liver carcinoma. At the level of the study: Sequenced samples came back with roughly 3.65 to 7.5 million productive TCRbeta reads, and the counts looked alike across tissue types. The study, taken as a whole, reports: Tumor tissue displayed a significantly greater top-250-clone fraction than blood (p = 0.039).

Turning to this clonotype: The antigen is unknown. At one of its ends the junction is not consistent with the germline gene, which may arise from a read error.

The source material, roughly 18-33 mg of unsorted bulk tissue, was used to co-extract RNA and DNA. Subjects presented with primary liver carcinoma managed by surgical resection. Production of TCR beta cDNA used 400 to 650 ng total RNA together with a constant-region primer. Sequencing libraries for TCR beta derived from three nested multiplex PCR rounds that used slightly modified ARM-PCR. Use of TRBV1-TRBV30 forward primers with a C-beta reverse primer characterized the first two PCR rounds, which lasted roughly 9 cycles each. Using its own MiXCR run on the multiplex PCR reads, TCRdb lists one record per CDR3 protein. The repertoire includes fewer than 250,000 distinct CDR3 sequences, about 85% of them detected once, and less than 20% sits in the top ten. The V gene's germline CDR1 is LGHNA and CDR2 YSLEER. The CDR3 totals 13 residues.

V gene TRBV4-3 combines with J gene TRBJ2-7; D gene ambiguous. The TCR comes from a man between 35 and 55 years old with primary liver carcinoma and hepatitis B virus infection. The sample was tumor tissue from primary liver carcinoma. The CDR3 loop is CASSQEERYDQYF. The CDR3 DNA is TGCGCCAGCAGCCAAGAAGAGCGCTACGACCAGTACTTC.